Listed below are T cell receptor beta chains from one sample, sequenced in a study of T-cell memory formation after mild COVID-19. TCRdb re-called the 5' RACE reads through MiXCR, storing one row per CDR3 protein. This table has about 430,000 distinct CDR3 sequences, around 24% appearing once. Sequencing input: PBMCs or a T cell subset sorted from them (not recorded which). The receptors were gathered from an adult woman who had mild COVID-19 (a few samples of this study predate the infection). Cell type and time point are not known. CDR3s include the opening cysteine and the closing phenylalanine or tryptophan. A D gene is named only where the DNA matches it firmly. The size of a clone is reported for some rows only, either as once, few or many, or as a class for expanded clones.

clone_size: .; d_call: .; v_call: TRBV6-5; j_call: TRBJ2-7; cdr3_length: 14; cdr3_aa: CASSWAQGRYEQYF; cdr3_nt: TGTGCCAGCAGTTGGGCCCAGGGGCGCTACGAGCAGTACTTC
clone_size: .; d_call: .; v_call: TRBV3-1; j_call: TRBJ2-7; cdr3_length: 14; cdr3_aa: CASSAGPSSYEQYF; cdr3_nt: TGTGCCAGCAGCGCGGGACCGAGCTCCTACGAGCAGTACTTC
clone_size: .; d_call: .; v_call: TRBV5-5; j_call: TRBJ2-1; cdr3_length: 15; cdr3_aa: CASSSGTPSSNEQFF; cdr3_nt: TGTGCCAGCAGCTCCGGGACACCCTCATCGAATGAGCAGTTCTTC
clone_size: many; d_call: .; v_call: TRBV4-1; j_call: TRBJ1-2; cdr3_length: 15; cdr3_aa: CASSQDNGANYGYTF; cdr3_nt: TGCGCCAGCAGCCAAGATAACGGAGCTAACTATGGCTACACCTTC
clone_size: once; d_call: .; v_call: TRBV7-2; j_call: TRBJ1-4; cdr3_length: 13; cdr3_aa: CASSLAAREKLFF; cdr3_nt: TGTGCCAGCAGCTTAGCGGCCAGGGAAAAACTGTTTTTT
clone_size: few; d_call: .; v_call: TRBV10-3; j_call: TRBJ2-7; cdr3_length: 16; cdr3_aa: CAISEYVAGEAYEQYF; cdr3_nt: TGTGCCATCAGTGAGTATGTGGCAGGGGAAGCCTACGAGCAGTACTTC
clone_size: medium-sized; d_call: .; v_call: TRBV7-2; j_call: TRBJ2-1; cdr3_length: 15; cdr3_aa: CASSLVGGNDNEQFF; cdr3_nt: TGTGCCAGCAGCTTAGTTGGCGGAAACGACAATGAGCAGTTCTTC
clone_size: .; d_call: TRBD2; v_call: TRBV29-1; j_call: TRBJ2-1; cdr3_length: 12; cdr3_aa: CVGLGPYNEQFF; cdr3_nt: TGTGTGGGACTAGGCCCCTACAATGAGCAGTTCTTC
clone_size: few; d_call: .; v_call: TRBV6-2/TRBV6-3; j_call: TRBJ2-1; cdr3_length: 15; cdr3_aa: CASNPPGGSYNEQFF; cdr3_nt: TGTGCCAGCAACCCACCAGGGGGGTCCTACAATGAGCAGTTCTTC
clone_size: few; d_call: .; v_call: TRBV15; j_call: TRBJ1-5; cdr3_length: 12; cdr3_aa: CATSIKGVPQHF; cdr3_nt: TGTGCCACCAGCATAAAGGGGGTGCCCCAGCATTTT
clone_size: .; d_call: TRBD2; v_call: TRBV20-1; j_call: TRBJ2-3; cdr3_length: 15; cdr3_aa: CSARASGRATDTQYF; cdr3_nt: TGCAGTGCTAGAGCAAGCGGGAGGGCCACAGATACGCAGTATTTT
clone_size: .; d_call: TRBD1; v_call: TRBV7-2; j_call: TRBJ2-1; cdr3_length: 18; cdr3_aa: CASSLGGLWDRGGDEQFF; cdr3_nt: TGTGCCAGCAGCCTCGGGGGTTTATGGGACAGGGGAGGGGATGAGCAGTTCTTC
clone_size: .; d_call: .; v_call: TRBV10-1; j_call: TRBJ2-1; cdr3_length: 15; cdr3_aa: CASRRGPSSYNEQFF; cdr3_nt: TGCGCCAGCAGACGGGGGCCGAGCTCCTACAATGAGCAGTTCTTC
clone_size: few; d_call: .; v_call: TRBV5-6; j_call: TRBJ2-1; cdr3_length: 15; cdr3_aa: CASRGLISSYNEQFF; cdr3_nt: TGTGCCAGCCGTGGGCTGATAAGCTCCTACAATGAGCAGTTCTTC
clone_size: .; d_call: TRBD1; v_call: TRBV3-1; j_call: TRBJ1-2; cdr3_length: 13; cdr3_aa: CASSPTGSYGYTF; cdr3_nt: TGTGCCAGCAGCCCGACAGGGAGCTATGGCTACACCTTC
clone_size: few; d_call: .; v_call: TRBV6-2/TRBV6-3; j_call: TRBJ1-2; cdr3_length: 12; cdr3_aa: CASRGLDYGYTF; cdr3_nt: TGTGCCAGCAGGGGGCTGGACTATGGCTACACCTTC
clone_size: few; d_call: TRBD2; v_call: TRBV29-1; j_call: TRBJ2-7; cdr3_length: 14; cdr3_aa: CSVVSRGRPGEQYF; cdr3_nt: TGCAGCGTTGTCAGTCGCGGGAGACCTGGAGAGCAGTACTTC
clone_size: .; d_call: .; v_call: TRBV7-9; j_call: TRBJ1-1; cdr3_length: 15; cdr3_aa: CASSHIPGQHTEAFF; cdr3_nt: TGTGCCAGCAGCCACATCCCCGGACAGCACACTGAAGCTTTCTTT
clone_size: few; d_call: .; v_call: TRBV3-1; j_call: TRBJ2-5; cdr3_length: 14; cdr3_aa: CASSQFGLGETQYF; cdr3_nt: TGTGCCAGCAGCCAATTCGGGCTGGGAGAGACCCAGTACTTC
clone_size: few; d_call: .; v_call: TRBV29-1; j_call: TRBJ2-1; cdr3_length: 12; cdr3_aa: CSVGPSSNEQFF; cdr3_nt: TGCAGCGTTGGCCCTTCGAGCAATGAGCAGTTCTTC
clone_size: few; d_call: .; v_call: TRBV5-6; j_call: TRBJ2-7; cdr3_length: 17; cdr3_aa: CASSPSARGGTNYEQYF; cdr3_nt: TGTGCCAGCAGCCCGTCGGCGAGGGGCGGGACCAATTACGAGCAGTACTTC
clone_size: .; d_call: TRBD1; v_call: TRBV7-2; j_call: TRBJ2-2; cdr3_length: 15; cdr3_aa: CASSLTTGSHGELFF; cdr3_nt: TGTGCCAGCAGCTTGACGACAGGGAGCCACGGGGAGCTGTTTTTT
clone_size: few; d_call: .; v_call: TRBV20-1; j_call: TRBJ1-1; cdr3_length: 14; cdr3_aa: CSARSGGVGTEAFF; cdr3_nt: TGCAGTGCTAGAAGCGGGGGAGTGGGCACTGAAGCTTTCTTT
clone_size: .; d_call: TRBD2; v_call: TRBV4-1; j_call: TRBJ2-5; cdr3_length: 16; cdr3_aa: CASRQDLRGGQETQYF; cdr3_nt: TGCGCCAGCAGACAAGACTTGCGGGGGGGCCAAGAGACCCAGTACTTC
clone_size: .; d_call: .; v_call: TRBV9; j_call: TRBJ2-3; cdr3_length: 15; cdr3_aa: CASSGPRLGPATQYF; cdr3_nt: TGTGCCAGCAGCGGTCCCCGGTTGGGCCCGGCTACGCAGTATTTT
clone_size: .; d_call: .; v_call: TRBV5-7; j_call: TRBJ2-1; cdr3_length: 17; cdr3_aa: CASSYGTHGIPYNEQFF; cdr3_nt: TGTGCCAGCAGCTATGGGACCCATGGGATCCCCTACAATGAGCAGTTCTTC
clone_size: .; d_call: .; v_call: TRBV7-2; j_call: TRBJ2-3; cdr3_length: 14; cdr3_aa: CASSLLRNTDTQYF; cdr3_nt: TGTGCCAGCAGCTTATTGCGGAACACAGATACGCAGTATTTT
clone_size: .; d_call: TRBD2; v_call: TRBV9; j_call: TRBJ2-5; cdr3_length: 15; cdr3_aa: CASSVENSGRETQYF; cdr3_nt: TGTGCCAGCAGCGTAGAAAATAGCGGGAGAGAGACCCAGTACTTC
clone_size: .; d_call: .; v_call: TRBV19; j_call: TRBJ1-5; cdr3_length: 12; cdr3_aa: CASSIAREPQHF; cdr3_nt: TGTGCCAGTAGTATCGCCAGGGAGCCCCAGCATTTT
clone_size: .; d_call: .; v_call: TRBV7-2; j_call: TRBJ1-2; cdr3_length: 16; cdr3_aa: CASSLVVGGTNYGYTF; cdr3_nt: TGTGCCAGCAGCTTAGTCGTTGGGGGAACTAACTATGGCTACACCTTC
clone_size: .; d_call: .; v_call: TRBV11-2; j_call: TRBJ2-1; cdr3_length: 15; cdr3_aa: CASTRGLAAYNEQFF; cdr3_nt: TGTGCCAGCACCCGGGGGCTAGCGGCCTACAATGAGCAGTTCTTC
clone_size: .; d_call: .; v_call: TRBV6-5; j_call: TRBJ1-5; cdr3_length: 14; cdr3_aa: CASSPIGSNQPQHF; cdr3_nt: TGTGCCAGCAGTCCGATAGGCAGCAATCAGCCCCAGCATTTT
clone_size: .; d_call: .; v_call: TRBV7-8; j_call: TRBJ2-1; cdr3_length: 16; cdr3_aa: CASILDPAQVVHEQFF; cdr3_nt: TGTGCCAGCATTCTGGACCCGGCACAGGTTGTCCATGAGCAGTTCTTC
clone_size: few; d_call: .; v_call: TRBV12-3/TRBV12-4; j_call: TRBJ1-5; cdr3_length: 17; cdr3_aa: CASSLALTKFSDQPQHF; cdr3_nt: TGTGCCAGCAGTTTAGCGCTGACCAAATTTTCCGATCAGCCCCAGCATTTT
clone_size: .; d_call: TRBD1; v_call: TRBV29-1; j_call: TRBJ1-2; cdr3_length: 14; cdr3_aa: CSVANGQGEYGYTF; cdr3_nt: TGCAGCGTGGCCAACGGACAGGGGGAGTATGGCTACACCTTC
clone_size: .; d_call: .; v_call: TRBV7-9; j_call: TRBJ2-7; cdr3_length: 12; cdr3_aa: CASRPSGYEQYF; cdr3_nt: TGTGCCAGCAGGCCTAGTGGTTACGAGCAGTACTTC
clone_size: few; d_call: .; v_call: TRBV3-1; j_call: TRBJ1-2; cdr3_length: 13; cdr3_aa: CASSQTGSYGYTF; cdr3_nt: TGTGCCAGCAGCCAAACAGGGTCCTATGGCTACACCTTC
clone_size: .; d_call: TRBD2; v_call: TRBV7-8; j_call: TRBJ2-7; cdr3_length: 13; cdr3_aa: CASSGREGYEQYF; cdr3_nt: TGTGCCAGCAGTGGGCGGGAGGGCTACGAGCAGTACTTC
clone_size: few; d_call: .; v_call: TRBV3-1; j_call: TRBJ2-2; cdr3_length: 14; cdr3_aa: CASSQKGAAGELFF; cdr3_nt: TGTGCCAGCAGCCAGAAAGGGGCGGCCGGGGAGCTGTTTTTT
clone_size: few; d_call: .; v_call: TRBV5-1; j_call: TRBJ2-6; cdr3_length: 18; cdr3_aa: CASSLAVGLSSGANVLTF; cdr3_nt: TGCGCCAGCAGCTTGGCCGTAGGGTTGAGCTCTGGGGCCAACGTCCTGACTTTC
clone_size: few; d_call: TRBD2; v_call: TRBV7-3; j_call: TRBJ2-3; cdr3_length: 16; cdr3_aa: CASSGGLAGGSDTPYF; cdr3_nt: TGTGCCAGCAGCGGGGGACTAGCGGGAGGGTCAGATACGCCGTATTTT
clone_size: few; d_call: TRBD2; v_call: TRBV29-1; j_call: TRBJ2-3; cdr3_length: 16; cdr3_aa: CSVEGFAGGPRDTQYF; cdr3_nt: TGCAGCGTTGAAGGGTTTGCGGGAGGGCCGCGGGATACGCAGTATTTT
clone_size: .; d_call: .; v_call: TRBV11-2; j_call: TRBJ2-7; cdr3_length: 13; cdr3_aa: CASSPTEHAEQYF; cdr3_nt: TGTGCCAGCAGCCCAACAGAGCATGCGGAGCAGTACTTC
clone_size: .; d_call: TRBD2; v_call: TRBV30; j_call: TRBJ2-3; cdr3_length: 17; cdr3_aa: CAWIPARTSGSGNTQYF; cdr3_nt: TGTGCCTGGATACCCGCTCGGACTAGCGGGAGTGGAAATACGCAGTATTTT
clone_size: few; d_call: .; v_call: TRBV12-3/TRBV12-4; j_call: TRBJ1-2; cdr3_length: 14; cdr3_aa: CASSLAGQTYGYTF; cdr3_nt: TGTGCCAGCAGTTTAGCTGGACAGACCTATGGCTACACCTTC
clone_size: .; d_call: .; v_call: TRBV5-1; j_call: TRBJ2-2; cdr3_length: 18; cdr3_aa: CASSLANRVPTNTGELFF; cdr3_nt: TGCGCCAGCAGCTTGGCGAACAGGGTCCCGACGAACACCGGGGAGCTGTTTTTT
clone_size: .; d_call: TRBD1; v_call: TRBV20-1; j_call: TRBJ1-2; cdr3_length: 14; cdr3_aa: CSAPGQGVDYGYTF; cdr3_nt: TGCAGTGCTCCCGGGCAGGGGGTCGACTATGGCTACACCTTC
clone_size: .; d_call: .; v_call: TRBV29-1; j_call: TRBJ1-1; cdr3_length: 16; cdr3_aa: CSVEGGGDRMNTEAFF; cdr3_nt: TGCAGCGTTGAAGGCGGTGGTGACAGAATGAACACTGAAGCTTTCTTT
clone_size: .; d_call: TRBD2; v_call: TRBV9; j_call: TRBJ2-1; cdr3_length: 16; cdr3_aa: CASSAGLAGGDNEQFF; cdr3_nt: TGTGCCAGCAGCGCCGGACTAGCGGGAGGGGATAATGAGCAGTTCTTC
clone_size: few; d_call: .; v_call: TRBV20-1; j_call: TRBJ1-2; cdr3_length: 12; cdr3_aa: CRGEEENYGYTF; cdr3_nt: TGCAGGGGGGAGGAGGAGAACTATGGCTACACCTTC
clone_size: .; d_call: TRBD2; v_call: TRBV5-4; j_call: TRBJ2-5; cdr3_length: 16; cdr3_aa: CASSSRLAGDSETQYF; cdr3_nt: TGTGCCAGCAGCTCGCGACTAGCGGGAGACTCAGAGACCCAGTACTTC
clone_size: .; d_call: TRBD2; v_call: TRBV20-1; j_call: TRBJ2-7; cdr3_length: 18; cdr3_aa: CSARELAESLPRSYEQYF; cdr3_nt: TGCAGTGCTAGAGAACTAGCGGAGTCCCTTCCCCGCTCCTACGAGCAGTACTTC
clone_size: few; d_call: .; v_call: TRBV7-2; j_call: TRBJ2-5; cdr3_length: 13; cdr3_aa: CASSRQGWAAQYF; cdr3_nt: TGTGCCAGCAGTCGACAAGGTTGGGCGGCCCAGTACTTC
clone_size: .; d_call: .; v_call: TRBV7-2; j_call: TRBJ2-7; cdr3_length: 16; cdr3_aa: CASSPRLAVSSYEQYF; cdr3_nt: TGTGCCAGCAGCCCCCGTTTAGCGGTAAGCTCCTACGAGCAGTACTTC